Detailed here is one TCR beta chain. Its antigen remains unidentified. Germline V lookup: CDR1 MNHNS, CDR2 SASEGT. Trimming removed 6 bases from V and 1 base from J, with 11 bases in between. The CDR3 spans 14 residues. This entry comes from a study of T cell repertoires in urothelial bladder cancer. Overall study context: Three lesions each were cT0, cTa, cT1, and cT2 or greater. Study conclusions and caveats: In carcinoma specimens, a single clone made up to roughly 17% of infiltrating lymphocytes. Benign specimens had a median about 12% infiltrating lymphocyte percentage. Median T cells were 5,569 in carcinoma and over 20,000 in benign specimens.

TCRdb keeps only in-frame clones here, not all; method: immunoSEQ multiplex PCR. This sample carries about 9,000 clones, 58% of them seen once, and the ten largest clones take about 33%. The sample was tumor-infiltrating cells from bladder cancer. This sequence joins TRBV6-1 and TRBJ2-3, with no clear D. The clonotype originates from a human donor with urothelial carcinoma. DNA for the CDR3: TGTGCCAGCAGGACTCCTACCCGCACAGATACGCAGTATTTT. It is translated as CASRTPTRTDTQYF.